Included here is one T cell receptor (beta chain) sequence, with context. Its antigen is not known. This sample was taken from a study of shared clonotypes between healthy human individuals. Overall study results and limits: Across a few donors, naive CD4 shared roughly 5.1%, naive CD8 3.5% to 4%, memory CD4 over 2%, memory CD8 roughly 0.37%. Generally, naive subsets (rather than memory subsets) showed larger estimated richness.

Profiling relied on immunoSEQ multiplex PCR, and the TCRdb table lists in-frame clones only, not all of them. The table shows 2.3 million or so clones, with approximately 95% occurring only once. This receptor was identified in a man between 18 and 29 years old in good health. Some clones in this sample may be carry-over from other donors' samples. Sequencing was done on a sample of naive CD4+ T cells from PBMCs. Noted subset: CD45RA+ positively selected.

For the CDR3, the DNA is TGCGCCAGCAGCCAAGTTTTGGCGGGCCCCAGCGGGGAGCTGTTTTTT. Residues: CASSQVLAGPSGELFF. The chain has TRBV4-1 and TRBJ2-2, with D perhaps matching TRBD2 (5 bases). The V gene's germline CDR1 is MGHRA and CDR2 YSYEKL. V lost 1 base and J 7 bases, leaving 16 bases between the germline ends. The CDR3 is 16 residues long.